This T cell receptor (beta chain) was profiled in a study of blood T cell repertoires in COVID-19. For the study at large: From T cells, B-cell-depleted T cells, or PBMCs came the material, which was cDNA or gDNA.

Per the original data handling: Estimation of nucleated cell counts relied on the amplification of reference gene primers. Assay used: immunoSEQ multiplex PCR; TCRdb lists only in-frame clones, some missing. The D gene and trimming were derived from the DNA, and the V and J assignments and clone size from that table. The sample contains more than 25,000 clones, less than 95% of which appear only once. The CDR3 has 14 amino acids. Germline V gene sequence: CDR1 SGHAT, CDR2 FQNNGV. The V and J ends lost 6 bases and 5 bases, in that order; junction bases with no gene match: 7. Sample: peripheral blood. The receptor was derived from an older man with active or convalescent COVID-19. V and J are TRBV11-2 and TRBJ2-5; 9 bases match TRBD1. The CDR3 region is CASREQGAGETQYF. Here the CDR3 DNA reads TGTGCCAGCAGGGAACAGGGGGCAGGGGAGACCCAGTACTTC.